Below are 4 T cell receptor beta chains sequenced from a single sample in a study of a mutant IDH1 vaccine in newly diagnosed glioma. Time point of the sample: week 23, last vaccination. Every single dose of the vaccine, 300 ug of mutant IDH1 20-mer peptide, came with topical imiquimod. The assay was immunoSEQ multiplex PCR, and TCRdb's table has in-frame clones only and misses some. Of 40,000 to 50,000 clones listed, 78% were seen once; the top ten hold approximately 6.5%. Antigens for these TCRs are unknown. The sequences come from PBMCs, collected from a glioma patient whose treatment included an IDH1 peptide vaccine. These receptors originate from a woman in her 40s with glioma. Some clones in this sample may be carry-over from other donors' samples.

The genes are TRBV9 and TRBJ1-4; D unresolved. The CDR3 extends over 15 amino acids. Trimming removed 4 bases from V and 8 bases from J, with 18 bases in between. The germline V gene has CDR1 SGDLS and CDR2 YYNGEE. CDR3 coding DNA: TGTGCCAGCAGCTCTAGTTCCGGGCTAGGAGAAAAACTGTTTTTT. Encoded protein: CASSSSSGLGEKLFF.

The V and J genes are TRBV10-3 and TRBJ2-3; perhaps TRBD2 as D (6 bases). Between the trimmed V and J ends, which lost 11 bases and 5 bases, there was a span of 17 bases. This CDR3 region has 13 residues. Germline loops: CDR1 ENHRY, CDR2 SYGVKD. The CDR3 protein is CAARDPAGDTQYF. The DNA of the CDR3 is TGTGCCGCGCGGGACCCCGCCGGAGATACGCAGTATTTT.

The chain links TRBV15 to TRBJ1-2; D might be TRBD1 (6 bases). V was trimmed by 5 bases and J by 7 bases, leaving 14 bases between them. CDR1 is LNHNV and CDR2 is YYDKDF in the germline V gene (reference sequence). The CDR3 consists of 13 residues. In nucleotides, the CDR3 is TGTGCCACCAGCGGAACAGGGAGAGCTGGCTACACCTTC. Encoded protein: CATSGTGRAGYTF.

The chain joins TRBV5-4 to TRBJ2-1; D assignment may be TRBD1 or TRBD2 (5 bases each). The germline CDR1 and CDR2 sequences are SGHNT and YYREEE (reference sequence). The CDR3 has 14 amino acids. Trimming removed 5 bases at V and 6 bases at J, with 15 bases between. This CDR3 is CASSSSGTGNEQFF. The CDR3 DNA follows: TGTGCCAGCAGTAGTTCGGGGACGGGCAATGAGCAGTTCTTC. Supplemented by reference TRBV5-4 and TRBJ2-1, the full variable domain reads ETGVTQSPTHLIKTRGQQVTLRCSSQSGHNTVSWYQQALGQGPQFIFQYYREEENGRGNFPPRFSGLQFPNYSSELNVNALELDDSALYLCASSSSGTGNEQFFGPGTRLTVL.